These 2 T cell receptor beta chains came from one sample sequenced in a study of cytomegalovirus exposure and HLA in healthy donors listed by TCRdb under 2017. Library construction relied on the immunoSEQ multiplex PCR assay. The multiplex PCR relied on a mix of 60 forward primers for TCR Vbeta segments and 13 reverse primers for TCR Jbeta segments. Entries here come from immuneACCESS through TCRdb and include only in-frame sequences with V and J called. Some clones fail to appear in such tables; in the studies checked, an unresolved V gene covers under half of the shortfall, and the cause of the remainder is unknown. The table for this sample lists 200,000 or so clones; around 81% of them were counted only once. About 2% of the sample lies in the top ten. Input material: PBMCs. These receptors all come from a woman between 18 and 30 years old in good health and CMV-seropositive.

This chain links TRBV30 with TRBJ1-1; D perhaps matches TRBD1 (5 bases). Germline lookup yields CDR1 GTSNPN and CDR2 SVGIG (reference sequence). V was pared by 4 bases and J by 1 base, with 10 bases between. The CDR3 spans 13 residues. CDR3 sequence reads: CAWTDSQNTEAFF. DNA of the CDR3: TGTGCCTGGACCGACAGCCAGAACACTGAAGCTTTCTTT.

The rearrangement joins TRBV11-3 to TRBJ2-3; D unresolved. Germline CDR1 SGHNT, CDR2 YENEEA. Trimming took off 0 bases at V and 0 bases at J, with 4 bases between the two ends. This CDR3 is 14 amino acids long. The CDR3 protein is CASSLEASTDTQYF. The CDR3 DNA sequence: TGTGCCAGCAGCTTAGAAGCGAGCACAGATACGCAGTATTTT.